This T cell receptor (beta chain) was sequenced during a study of shared T cell receptors in the human thymus. Libraries were prepared by immunoSEQ multiplex PCR; TCRdb keeps only in-frame clonotypes and omits some of them. Seen here are hundreds of thousands of clones, approximately 88% observed once, and the top ten hold about 0.01%. Looked up from germline, CDR1 is MDHEN and CDR2 is SYDVKM. The CDR3 runs to 15 residues. Trimming removed 2 bases from V and 1 base from J, with 12 bases in between. These records were also assigned to another study, of human thymus T cells. That work states: Donors were healthy Finnish babies undergoing corrective operations for congenital heart defects. Resections removed during corrective heart surgery provided the thymus tissue used. Apparent skewing of V and J gene usage characterized both thymic and blood repertoires. Unrelated individuals had highly overlapping thymic repertoires, as reported in related research.

The clonotype was recovered from a boy under two years old with a congenital heart defect. The chain employs TRBV28 and TRBJ2-7; TRBD2 is a possible D gene (6 bases). The sequencing input was thymocytes. The chain's CDR3 is CASSLVGRGSYEQYF. In nucleotides, the CDR3 is TGTGCCAGCAGTTTAGTAGGTCGGGGGTCCTACGAGCAGTACTTC.